A single sample is the source of the 30 T cell receptor beta chains below, sequenced in a study of cytomegalovirus exposure and HLA in healthy donors. Primers: 60 Vbeta forward and 13 Jbeta reverse. TCRdb keeps only in-frame clones here, not all; method: immunoSEQ multiplex PCR. The sample lists about 61,000 clones, over 75% occurring once. Sample: PBMCs. These receptors all come from a man between 18 and 29 years old in good health and CMV-seronegative.

The chain employs TRBV29-1 and TRBJ2-5; 8 bases map to TRBD1. J was trimmed by 5 bases and V by 5 bases; bases with no gene match: 4. CDR3 length: 12 amino acids. CDR1 is SQVTM and CDR2 is ANQGSEA in the germline V gene. CDR3: CSVSDRVETQYF. The CDR3, as DNA: TGCAGCGTTTCGGACAGGGTGGAGACCCAGTACTTC.

The genes are TRBV10-1 and TRBJ2-3, with 10 positions matching TRBD1. The length of the CDR3 is 15 residues. CDR1 is WNHNN, CDR2 SYGVQD, per germline (reference sequence). Trimming took 6 bases from V and 4 from J; bases not matched to a gene: 7. The CDR3 loop reads CASSAPTGGPDTQYF. CDR3 sequence (DNA): TGCGCCAGCAGCGCCCCGACAGGGGGCCCAGATACGCAGTATTTT.

V and J are TRBV11-3 and TRBJ1-6; 9 positions agree with TRBD1. J was trimmed by 7 bases and V by 5 bases; bases with no gene match: 3. CDR1 is SGHNT and CDR2 is YENEEA in the germline V gene. This CDR3 contains 14 residues. The CDR3 DNA sequence: TGTGCCAGCAGCGACGGACAGGGGAATTCACCCCTCCACTTT. Translating it yields CASSDGQGNSPLHF.

The chain has TRBV28 and TRBJ2-7; the D is unclear. Germline-derived CDR1 and CDR2 are MDHEN and SYDVKM. Trimming took off 5 bases at V and 4 bases at J, with 6 bases between the two ends. CDR3 size: 11 residues. The CDR3 bases are TGTGCCAGCAGTCACTATTACGAGCAGTACTTC. It is translated as CASSHYYEQYF. Looking up the rest from reference TRBV28 and TRBJ2-7 gives the full variable domain: DVKVTQSSRYLVKRTGEKVFLECVQDMDHENMFWYRQDPGLGLRLIYFSYDVKMKEKGDIPEGYSVSREKKERFSLILESASTNQTSMYLCASSHYYEQYFGPGTRLTVT.

The chain is built from TRBV7-6 and TRBJ1-6; D possibly corresponds to TRBD1 (6 bases). Germline V gene lookup returns CDR1 SGHVS and CDR2 FNYEAQ. With 3 bases removed from V and 15 bases from J, the gap between germline ends came to 18 bases. This CDR3 spans 14 amino acids. For the CDR3, the DNA is TGTGCCAGCAGCTTCGAGGACAGAGACGGGCTCCTCCACTTT. Protein: CASSFEDRDGLLHF. Full variable domain (remainder filled in from reference TRBV7-6 and TRBJ1-6): GAGVSQSPRYKVTKRGQDVALRCDPISGHVSLYWYRQALGQGPEFLTYFNYEAQQDKSGLPNDRFSAERPEGSISTLTIQRTEQRDSAMYRCASSFEDRDGLLHFGNGTRLTVT.

The chain is built from TRBV9 and TRBJ1-1, with TRBD1 matching 8 bases. The CDR3 is 14 amino acids. Germline trimming cut 4 bases from V and 7 bases from J; bases unmatched to any gene: 9. Per the germline V gene, CDR1 is SGDLS and CDR2 is YYNGEE. Here the CDR3 DNA reads TGTGCCAGCAGCCCTTCTCAGGGGGCGGGTGAAGCTTTCTTT. This encodes CASSPSQGAGEAFF.

V is TRBV2 and J is TRBJ2-7; TRBD1 agrees at 11 bases. V was pared by 10 bases and J by 9 bases, with 11 bases of the junction left unmatched. The CDR3 totals 13 residues. Germline assignment: CDR1 SNHLY and CDR2 FYNNEI. The CDR3 protein is CAILGTGGRTQYF. The CDR3 nucleotides read TGTGCCATCCTTGGGACAGGGGGTCGGACGCAGTACTTC.

V gene TRBV11-1 combines with J gene TRBJ2-7; tentatively, D is TRBD1 (5 bases). Germline V CDR1 and CDR2: SGHAT, FQDESV (reference sequence). The CDR3 is 13 amino acids. The V end was cut by 1 base, the J end by 5 bases, with 9 bases between. CDR3 in DNA: TGTGCCAGCAGCTTAGAAGGGGTCCACGAGCAGTACTTC. Translation: CASSLEGVHEQYF.

The V and J genes are TRBV4-1 and TRBJ1-4, with 8 bases matching TRBD1. The length of the CDR3 is 18 residues. The trim removed 0 bases at V and 5 bases at J, leaving 11 bases unmatched. Germline lookup yields CDR1 MGHRA and CDR2 YSYEKL. This chain's CDR3 is CASSQDQGQEIGNEKLFF. The DNA of the CDR3 is TGCGCCAGCAGCCAAGATCAGGGACAGGAGATAGGCAATGAAAAACTGTTTTTT.

The V gene is TRBV29-1, the J gene TRBJ1-2; D remains unclear. The CDR3 totals 9 residues. The germline CDR1 and CDR2 sequences are SQVTM and ANQGSEA. V dropped 6 bases and J dropped 8 bases, with 7 bases sitting between them. CDR3 DNA: TGCAGCGTCGGCGGAGGCTACACCTTC. Translation: CSVGGGYTF. The full variable domain, in which reference TRBV29-1 and TRBJ1-2 provide the parts outside the CDR3, is SAVISQKPSRDICQRGTSLTIQCQVDSQVTMMFWYRQQPGQSLTLIATANQGSEATYESGFVIDKFPISRPNLTFSTLTVSNMSPEDSSIYLCSVGGGYTFGSGTRLTVV.

The chain carries TRBV28 and TRBJ1-3; a weak D match, TRBD1 (6 bases). V lost 7 bases and J lost 1, with 14 bases in between. The CDR3 covers 15 residues. CDR1 MDHEN and CDR2 SYDVKM come from the germline V gene. The CDR3 here is CASTYVQGSGNTIYF. The DNA for the CDR3 is TGTGCCAGCACCTACGTACAGGGATCTGGAAACACCATATATTTT. The full variable domain, in which reference TRBV28 and TRBJ1-3 provide the parts outside the CDR3, is DVKVTQSSRYLVKRTGEKVFLECVQDMDHENMFWYRQDPGLGLRLIYFSYDVKMKEKGDIPEGYSVSREKKERFSLILESASTNQTSMYLCASTYVQGSGNTIYFGEGSWLTVV.

V and J are TRBV7-8 and TRBJ1-1; D is ambiguous. The germline CDR1 and CDR2 sequences are SGHVS and FQNEAQ. V was shortened by 7 bases and J by 8 bases, with 11 bases between the two germline ends. CDR3 length: 11 residues. In DNA form, the CDR3 reads TGTGCCAGCACCAAAGGAGCAGAAGCTTTCTTT. It specifies CASTKGAEAFF.

The V and J genes are TRBV5-1 and TRBJ1-1, with a weak D call TRBD1 (5 bases). Germline assignment: CDR1 SGHRS and CDR2 YFSETQ. The CDR3 loop spans 15 amino acids. Trimming stripped 4 bases from V and 2 bases from J, with 15 bases between. The CDR3: CASSLNAGTNTEAFF. For the CDR3, the DNA is TGCGCCAGCAGCCTTAACGCCGGGACTAACACTGAAGCTTTCTTT.

V gene TRBV14 combines with J gene TRBJ2-5; possible D gene TRBD2, 6 bases. CDR1 and CDR2 from the germline V gene are SGHDN and FVKESK. With 1 base removed from V and 1 base from J, the gap between germline ends came to 10 bases. The CDR3 loop spans 15 amino acids. CDR3: CASSQGTGGQETQYF. CDR3 in DNA: TGTGCCAGCAGCCAAGGGACCGGGGGCCAAGAGACCCAGTACTTC.

The J gene is TRBJ1-6, the V gene TRBV30; no clear D. Between the trimmed V and J ends, which lost 4 bases and 7 bases, there was a span of 11 bases. The CDR3 has 13 residues. From germline, CDR1 is GTSNPN and CDR2 SVGIG (reference sequence). The CDR3 nucleotides are TGTGCCTGGACCACAACGGGGAATTCACCCCTCCACTTT. It encodes CAWTTTGNSPLHF.

V gene TRBV4-1 combines with J gene TRBJ2-3; D unresolved. The CDR3 loop spans 13 amino acids. Germline-derived CDR1 and CDR2 are MGHRA and YSYEKL. V lost 1 base and J lost 2, with 4 bases in between. The DNA of the CDR3 is TGCGCCAGCAGCCAAGGTCTCACAGATACGCAGTATTTT. Protein product: CASSQGLTDTQYF.

This chain links TRBV2 with TRBJ1-1, with D possibly matching TRBD1 (6 bases). CDR1 and CDR2 (germline): SNHLY, FYNNEI. The CDR3 extends over 14 amino acids. Trimming took 4 bases from V and 5 from J, leaving 14 bases between them. CDR3 bases: TGTGCCAGCAGTGCTGGGGGCTGGGAGACTGAAGCTTTCTTT. As protein: CASSAGGWETEAFF.

This chain joins TRBV28 and TRBJ2-7; the D gene is possibly TRBD1 (6 bases). V shed 4 bases and J shed 3 bases, with 16 bases lying between them. From germline, CDR1 is MDHEN and CDR2 SYDVKM. The CDR3 contains 15 residues. This CDR3 is CASSSAGTTVYEQYF. For the CDR3, the DNA is TGTGCCAGCAGTTCCGCCGGGACAACAGTCTACGAGCAGTACTTC.

The V gene is TRBV5-1, the J gene TRBJ2-5, with a possible D match to TRBD1 (6 bases). The CDR3 spans 15 residues. V was trimmed by 5 bases and J by 5 bases, leaving 19 bases between them. Per germline, CDR1 SGHRS and CDR2 YFSETQ. The CDR3 region is CASRLGTPGTETQYF. CDR3 DNA: TGCGCCAGCAGGTTAGGGACACCCGGGACGGAGACCCAGTACTTC.

The V call is TRBV29-1, the J call TRBJ1-2; tentatively, D is TRBD1 (6 bases). V was pared by 7 bases and J by 8 bases, with 14 bases between. The CDR3 consists of 11 residues. The germline gives CDR1 SQVTM, CDR2 ANQGSEA. The CDR3 loop is CSAEGGTGYTF. CDR3 in DNA: TGCAGCGCTGAGGGGGGGACGGGCTACACCTTC.

J is TRBJ1-5 and V is TRBV28; 7 nucleotides agree with TRBD1. Germline values: CDR1 MDHEN, CDR2 SYDVKM. Unmatched junction bases numbered 4, after V lost 5 bases and J lost 6 bases. The CDR3 has 13 amino acids. The CDR3 region is CASSLDRVQPQHF. The CDR3 DNA reads TGTGCCAGCAGTCTAGACAGGGTTCAGCCCCAGCATTTT.

The CDR3 DNA reads as TGTGCCAGCAGCTTGTTCGGCAATGAGCAGTTCTTC. It translates to CASSLFGNEQFF. This rearrangement joins TRBV5-4 to TRBJ2-1, with D unclear. The germline CDR1 and CDR2 sequences are SGHNT and YYREEE (reference sequence). This CDR3 is 12 amino acids long. V gave up 1 base and J gave up 6 bases, with 5 bases separating them.

The CDR3 DNA sequence: TGTGCCAGCCACCGGCGGGGGTACGAGCAGTACTTC. Translating gives CASHRRGYEQYF. The J gene is TRBJ2-7, the V gene TRBV25-1, with 7 bases that match TRBD2. The trim removed 8 bases at V and 4 bases at J, leaving 5 bases unmatched. The CDR3 has 12 amino acids. Germline assignment: CDR1 MGHDK and CDR2 SYGVNS.

The chain employs TRBV5-4 and TRBJ1-1; D may be TRBD1 (5 bases). The CDR3 extends over 15 amino acids. Germline V gene lookup returns CDR1 SGHNT and CDR2 YYREEE (reference sequence). V was pared by 0 bases and J by 3 bases, with 12 bases between. CDR3 in amino acids: CASSLESGLHTEAFF. Here the CDR3 DNA reads TGTGCCAGCAGCTTGGAGTCAGGGTTGCACACTGAAGCTTTCTTT.

This chain's CDR3 is CASSPDRGPSQETQYF. As DNA, the CDR3 is TGCGCCAGCAGCCCGGACAGGGGACCTTCCCAAGAGACCCAGTACTTC. V usage is TRBV5-1 and J usage is TRBJ2-5, with 9 nucleotides matching TRBD1. The germline V gene has CDR1 SGHRS and CDR2 YFSETQ. The J segment lost 1 base and the V segment lost 4 bases, leaving 8 bases of the junction unmatched. The CDR3 is 16 residues long. Based on the CDR3 plus reference TRBV5-1 and TRBJ2-5, the full variable domain is KAGVTQTPRYLIKTRGQQVTLSCSPISGHRSVSWYQQTPGQGLQFLFEYFSETQRNKGNFPGRFSGRQFSNSRSEMNVSTLELGDSALYLCASSPDRGPSQETQYFGPGTRLLVL.

This chain links TRBV25-1 with TRBJ2-7; D not certain. The germline V gene has CDR1 MGHDK and CDR2 SYGVNS. The germline V and J ends were trimmed by 5 bases and 0 bases, with 5 bases remaining between them. CDR3 length equals 12 residues. The CDR3 protein is CASSWSSYEQYF. In DNA form, the CDR3 reads TGTGCCAGCAGTTGGAGCTCCTACGAGCAGTACTTC.

The chain has TRBV5-4 and TRBJ1-2; D not certain. This CDR3 is 14 amino acids long. The germline V gene has CDR1 SGHNT and CDR2 YYREEE (reference sequence). V lost 0 bases and J 4 bases, leaving 10 bases between the germline ends. The CDR3 sequence: CASSLGTTSYGYTF. In DNA, the CDR3 is TGTGCCAGCAGCTTGGGCACAACAAGCTATGGCTACACCTTC.

The count of this clone is one. CDR3 sequence reads: CASTEGSTDTQYF. The CDR3 DNA sequence: TGCGCCAGCACGGAGGGGAGCACAGATACGCAGTATTTT. The chain has TRBV5-1 and TRBJ2-3; D might be TRBD2 (6 bases). V was cut by 6 bases and J by 0 bases, with 8 bases left in between. This CDR3 has 13 amino acids. Germline assignment: CDR1 SGHRS and CDR2 YFSETQ.

The chain combines TRBV2 with TRBJ1-6; D gene uncertain. This CDR3 is built from 14 residues. The ends were cut back, 1 base at V and 10 bases at J, with 11 bases in the middle. Looked up from germline, CDR1 is SNHLY and CDR2 is FYNNEI. DNA for the CDR3: TGTGCCAGCAGTGAAGGGCAGGTCGACTCACCCCTCCACTTT. It translates to CASSEGQVDSPLHF.

This chain joins TRBV4-1 and TRBJ1-5, with D perhaps TRBD1 (5 bases). Trimming took 2 bases from V and 2 from J, leaving 10 bases between them. This CDR3 has 15 residues. CDR1 is MGHRA and CDR2 is YSYEKL in the germline V gene. The CDR3 spells CASSQLGRGNQPQHF. CDR3 sequence (DNA): TGCGCCAGCAGCCAACTGGGGCGCGGCAATCAGCCCCAGCATTTT.